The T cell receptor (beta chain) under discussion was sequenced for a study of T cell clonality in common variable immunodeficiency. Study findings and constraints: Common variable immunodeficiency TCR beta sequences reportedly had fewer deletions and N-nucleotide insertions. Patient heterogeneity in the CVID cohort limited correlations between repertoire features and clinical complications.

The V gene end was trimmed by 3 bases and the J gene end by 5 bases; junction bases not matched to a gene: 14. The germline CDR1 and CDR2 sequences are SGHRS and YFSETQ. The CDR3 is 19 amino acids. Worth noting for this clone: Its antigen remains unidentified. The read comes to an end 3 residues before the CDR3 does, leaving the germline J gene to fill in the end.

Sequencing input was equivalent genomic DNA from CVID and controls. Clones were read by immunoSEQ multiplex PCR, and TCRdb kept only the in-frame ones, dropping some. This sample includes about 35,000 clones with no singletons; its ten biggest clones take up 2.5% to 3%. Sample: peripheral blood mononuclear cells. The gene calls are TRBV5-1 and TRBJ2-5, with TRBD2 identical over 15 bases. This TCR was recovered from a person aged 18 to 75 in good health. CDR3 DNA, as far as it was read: TGCGCCAGCAGCTCCGGGACTAGCGGGAGGCCGGGAATCGGCGAGACC. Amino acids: CASSSGTSGRPGIGET. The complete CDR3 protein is CASSSGTSGRPGIGETQYF.